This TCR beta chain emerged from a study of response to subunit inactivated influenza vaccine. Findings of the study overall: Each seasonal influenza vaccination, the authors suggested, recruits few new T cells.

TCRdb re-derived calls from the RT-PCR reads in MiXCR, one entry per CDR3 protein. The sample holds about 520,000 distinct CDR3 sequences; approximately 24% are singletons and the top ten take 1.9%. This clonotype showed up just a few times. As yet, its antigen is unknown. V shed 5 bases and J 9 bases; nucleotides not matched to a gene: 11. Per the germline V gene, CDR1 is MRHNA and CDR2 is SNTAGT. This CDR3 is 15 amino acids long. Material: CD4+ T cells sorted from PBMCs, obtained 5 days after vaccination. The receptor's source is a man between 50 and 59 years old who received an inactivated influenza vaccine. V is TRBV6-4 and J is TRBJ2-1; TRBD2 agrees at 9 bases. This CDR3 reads CASSTSGRTRLEQFF. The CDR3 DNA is TGTGCCAGCAGTACCAGCGGGAGGACCAGGCTTGAGCAGTTCTTC.